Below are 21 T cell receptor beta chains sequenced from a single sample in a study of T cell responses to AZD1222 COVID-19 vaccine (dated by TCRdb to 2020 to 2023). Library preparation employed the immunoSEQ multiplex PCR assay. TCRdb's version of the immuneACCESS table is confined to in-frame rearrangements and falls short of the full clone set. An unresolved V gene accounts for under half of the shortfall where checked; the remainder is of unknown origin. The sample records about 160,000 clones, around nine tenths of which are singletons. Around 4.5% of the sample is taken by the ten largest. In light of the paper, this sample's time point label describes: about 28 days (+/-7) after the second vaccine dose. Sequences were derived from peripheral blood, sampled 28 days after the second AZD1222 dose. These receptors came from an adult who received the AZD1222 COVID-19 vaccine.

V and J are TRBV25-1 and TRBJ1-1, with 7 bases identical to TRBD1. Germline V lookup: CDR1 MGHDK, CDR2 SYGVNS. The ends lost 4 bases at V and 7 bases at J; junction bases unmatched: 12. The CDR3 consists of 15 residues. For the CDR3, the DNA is TGTGCCAGCAGTGGGAATACAGACAGGGCCCTTGAAGCTTTCTTT. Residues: CASSGNTDRALEAFF.

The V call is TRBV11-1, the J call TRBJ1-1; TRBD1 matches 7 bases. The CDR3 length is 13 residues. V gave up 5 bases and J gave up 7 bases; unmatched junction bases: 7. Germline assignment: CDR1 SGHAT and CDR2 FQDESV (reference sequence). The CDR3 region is CASSQRGRVEAFF. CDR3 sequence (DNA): TGTGCCAGCAGCCAAAGGGGGCGAGTTGAAGCTTTCTTT.

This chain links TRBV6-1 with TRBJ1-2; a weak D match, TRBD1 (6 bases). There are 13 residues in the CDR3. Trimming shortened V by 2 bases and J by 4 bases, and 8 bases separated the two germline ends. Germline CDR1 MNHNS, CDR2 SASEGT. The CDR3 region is CASSELGAYGYTF. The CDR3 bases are TGTGCCAGCAGTGAACTGGGGGCCTATGGCTACACCTTC.

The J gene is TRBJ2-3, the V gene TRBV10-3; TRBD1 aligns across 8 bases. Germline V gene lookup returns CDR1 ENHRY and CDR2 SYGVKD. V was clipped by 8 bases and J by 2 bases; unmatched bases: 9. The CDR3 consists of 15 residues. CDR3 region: CAIRGDRGTTDTQYF. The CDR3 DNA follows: TGTGCCATCCGTGGAGACAGGGGCACCACAGATACGCAGTATTTT.

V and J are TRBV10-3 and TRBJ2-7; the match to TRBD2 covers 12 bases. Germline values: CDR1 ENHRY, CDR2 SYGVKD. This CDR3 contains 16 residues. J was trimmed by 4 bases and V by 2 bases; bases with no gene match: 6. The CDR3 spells CAISEPGLAGQYEQYF. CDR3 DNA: TGTGCCATCAGTGAGCCAGGACTAGCGGGGCAATACGAGCAGTACTTC.

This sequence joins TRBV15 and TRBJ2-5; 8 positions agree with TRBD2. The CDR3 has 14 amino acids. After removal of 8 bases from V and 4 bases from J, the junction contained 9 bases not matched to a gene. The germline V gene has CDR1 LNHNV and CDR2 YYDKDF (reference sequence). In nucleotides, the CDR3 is TGTGCCACCGGCGGGACGGGGGGGCGAGAGACCCAGTACTTC. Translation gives CATGGTGGRETQYF. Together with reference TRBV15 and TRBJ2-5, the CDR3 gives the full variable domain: DAMVIQNPRYQVTQFGKPVTLSCSQTLNHNVMYWYQQKSSQAPKLLFHYYDKDFNNEADTPDNFQSRRPNTSFCFLDIRSPGLGDTAMYLCATGGTGGRETQYFGPGTRLLVL.

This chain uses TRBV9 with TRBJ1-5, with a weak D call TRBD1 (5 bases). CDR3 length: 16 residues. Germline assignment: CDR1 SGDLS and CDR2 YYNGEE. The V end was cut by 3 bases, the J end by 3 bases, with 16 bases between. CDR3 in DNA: TGTGCCAGCAGCGCCCAGGGAGTGGACCTCAATCAGCCCCAGCATTTT. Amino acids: CASSAQGVDLNQPQHF.

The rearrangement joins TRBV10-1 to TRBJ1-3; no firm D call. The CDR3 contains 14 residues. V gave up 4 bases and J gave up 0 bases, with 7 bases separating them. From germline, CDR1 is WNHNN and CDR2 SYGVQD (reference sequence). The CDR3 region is CASSGGSSGNTIYF. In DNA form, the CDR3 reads TGCGCCAGCAGTGGGGGAAGCTCTGGAAACACCATATATTTT.

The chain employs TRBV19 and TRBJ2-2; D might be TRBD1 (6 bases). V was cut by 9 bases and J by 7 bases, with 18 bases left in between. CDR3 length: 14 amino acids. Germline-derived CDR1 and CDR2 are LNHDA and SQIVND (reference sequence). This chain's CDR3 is CASSFTGRDGELFF. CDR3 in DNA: TGTGCCAGCTCTTTCACAGGGAGAGACGGGGAGCTGTTTTTT.

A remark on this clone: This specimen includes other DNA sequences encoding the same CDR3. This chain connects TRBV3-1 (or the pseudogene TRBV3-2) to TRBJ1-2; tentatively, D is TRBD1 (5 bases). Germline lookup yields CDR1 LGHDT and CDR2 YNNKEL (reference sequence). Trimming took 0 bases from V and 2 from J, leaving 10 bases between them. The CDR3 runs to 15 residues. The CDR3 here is CASSQDFRGNYGYTF. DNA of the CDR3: TGTGCCAGCAGCCAAGATTTTAGGGGCAACTATGGCTACACCTTC.

The CDR3 DNA reads as TGTGCCAGCAGTTACTCGACCCAGGATAATTCACCCCTCCACTTT. It is translated as CASSYSTQDNSPLHF. The V gene is TRBV6-6, the J gene TRBJ1-6; D gene uncertain. Between the trimmed V and J ends, which lost 0 bases and 5 bases, there was a span of 8 bases. CDR1 and CDR2 from the germline V gene are MNHNY and SVGAGI (reference sequence). CDR3 length: 15 amino acids.

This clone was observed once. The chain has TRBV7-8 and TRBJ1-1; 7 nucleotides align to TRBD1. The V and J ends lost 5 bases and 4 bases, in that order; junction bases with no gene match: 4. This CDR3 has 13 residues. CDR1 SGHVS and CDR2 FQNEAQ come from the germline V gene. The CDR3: CASSPGTVTEAFF. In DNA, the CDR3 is TGTGCCAGCAGCCCCGGGACAGTCACTGAAGCTTTCTTT.

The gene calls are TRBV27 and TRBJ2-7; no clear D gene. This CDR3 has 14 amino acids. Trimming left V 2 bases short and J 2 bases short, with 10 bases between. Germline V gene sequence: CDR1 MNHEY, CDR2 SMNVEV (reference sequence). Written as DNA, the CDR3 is TGTGCCAGCAGTTTAAAGGCGGTTCCCTACGAGCAGTACTTC. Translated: CASSLKAVPYEQYF.

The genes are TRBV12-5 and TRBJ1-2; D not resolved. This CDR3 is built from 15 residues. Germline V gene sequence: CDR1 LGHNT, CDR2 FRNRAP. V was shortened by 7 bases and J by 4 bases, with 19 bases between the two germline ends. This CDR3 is CASAREEGPFYGYTF. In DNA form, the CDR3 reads TGTGCTAGTGCCCGAGAGGAGGGCCCCTTCTATGGCTACACCTTC.

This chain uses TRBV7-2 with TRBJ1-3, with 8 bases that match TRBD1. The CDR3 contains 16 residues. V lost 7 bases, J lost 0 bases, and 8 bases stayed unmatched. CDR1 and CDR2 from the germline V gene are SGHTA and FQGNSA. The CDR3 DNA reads TGTGCCAGCACCCCCCAGGGGGCCAGCTCTGGAAACACCATATATTTT. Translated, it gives CASTPQGASSGNTIYF.

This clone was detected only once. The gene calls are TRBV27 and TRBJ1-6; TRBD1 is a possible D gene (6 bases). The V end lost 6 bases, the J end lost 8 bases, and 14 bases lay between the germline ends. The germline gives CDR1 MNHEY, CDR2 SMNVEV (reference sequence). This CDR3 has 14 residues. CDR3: CASRGGQWDSPLHF. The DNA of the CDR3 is TGTGCCAGCAGGGGGGGGCAATGGGATTCACCCCTCCACTTT.

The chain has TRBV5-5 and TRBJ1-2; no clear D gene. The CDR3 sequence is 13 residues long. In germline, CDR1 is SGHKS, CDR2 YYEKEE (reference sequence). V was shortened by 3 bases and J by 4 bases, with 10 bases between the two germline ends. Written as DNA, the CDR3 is TGTGCCAGCAGCTCCGAAAGCCGCTATGGCTACACCTTC. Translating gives CASSSESRYGYTF. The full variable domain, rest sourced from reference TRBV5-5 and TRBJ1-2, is DAGVTQSPTHLIKTRGQQVTLRCSPISGHKSVSWYQQVLGQGPQFIFQYYEKEERGRGNFPDRFSARQFPNYSSELNVNALLLGDSALYLCASSSESRYGYTFGSGTRLTVV.

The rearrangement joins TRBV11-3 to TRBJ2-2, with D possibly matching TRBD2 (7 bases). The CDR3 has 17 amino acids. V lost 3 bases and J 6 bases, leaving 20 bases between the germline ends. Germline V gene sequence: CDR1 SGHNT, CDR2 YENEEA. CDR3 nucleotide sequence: TGTGCCAGCAGCTTGGGGGGGAGGACAGCTACTTCCGGGGAGCTGTTTTTT. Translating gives CASSLGGRTATSGELFF.

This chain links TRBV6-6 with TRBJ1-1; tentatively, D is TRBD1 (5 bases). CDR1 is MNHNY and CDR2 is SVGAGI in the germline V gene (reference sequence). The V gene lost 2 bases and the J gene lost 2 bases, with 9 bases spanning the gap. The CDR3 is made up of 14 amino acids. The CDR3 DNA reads TGTGCCAGCAGTTACGACGGGGGAAACACTGAAGCTTTCTTT. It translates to CASSYDGGNTEAFF.

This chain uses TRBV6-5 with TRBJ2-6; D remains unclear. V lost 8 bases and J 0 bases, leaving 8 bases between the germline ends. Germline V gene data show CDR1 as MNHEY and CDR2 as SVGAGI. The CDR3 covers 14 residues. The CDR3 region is CASGFSSGANVLTF. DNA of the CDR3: TGTGCCAGCGGATTCTCCTCTGGGGCCAACGTCCTGACTTTC.

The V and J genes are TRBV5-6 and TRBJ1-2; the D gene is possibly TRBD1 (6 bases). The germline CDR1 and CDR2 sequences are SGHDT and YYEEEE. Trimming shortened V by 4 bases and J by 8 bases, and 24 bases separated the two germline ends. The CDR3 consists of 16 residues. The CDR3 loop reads CASSPLNREEWDGYTF. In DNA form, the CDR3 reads TGTGCCAGCAGCCCCCTGAACAGGGAGGAGTGGGACGGCTACACCTTC.